Listed below are T cell receptor beta chains from one sample, sequenced in a study of cytomegalovirus exposure and HLA in healthy donors. TCRdb keeps only in-frame clones here, not all; method: immunoSEQ multiplex PCR. This sample has some 180,000 clones, with about 82% found just once. The source material was PBMCs. All receptors derive from a man aged 18 to 29 in good health and CMV-seronegative. The CDR3 runs from the conserved cysteine through the conserved F or W. The D gene is left open where the match is weak. Size is omitted from some rows. Given values are once, few, many or a class for expanded clones.

clone_size d_call j_call v_call cdr3_nt cdr3_aa
once . TRBJ2-7 TRBV4-1 TGCGCCAGCAGCCAAGATAGCCTAGCGAGCCTATTCTCCTACGAGCAGTACTTC CASSQDSLASLFSYEQYF
. . TRBJ2-1 TRBV5-4 TGTGCCAGCAGCTTCGATTTCGTCCCCGGTAGTGAGCAGTTCTTC CASSFDFVPGSEQFF
once . TRBJ2-3 TRBV9 TGTGCCAGCAGCGATCGACCGGGAGATACGCAGTATTTT CASSDRPGDTQYF
. TRBD2 TRBJ2-7 TRBV6-1 TGTGCCAGCAGTGAAGCAATCGGGGGGTTTTCCTACGAGCAGTACTTC CASSEAIGGFSYEQYF
. TRBD1 TRBJ1-2 TRBV28 TGTGCCAGCAGCCGAGGGGGCGCCTATGGCTACACCTTC CASSRGGAYGYTF
. TRBD2 TRBJ2-3 TRBV7-9 TGTGCCAGCAGCTTAATGGGAGGGAGCACAGATACGCAGTATTTT CASSLMGGSTDTQYF
once . TRBJ1-2 TRBV10-3 TGTGCCATCAGTGAGTCAGGGAGAGGCTATGGCTACACCTTC CAISESGRGYGYTF
. . TRBJ1-2 TRBV21-1 TGTGCCAGCACGACAGGGGGCCTCGGGGGCTACACCTTC CASTTGGLGGYTF
. . TRBJ2-5 TRBV11-1 TGTGCCAGCAGCTTAGATCAGGGGGGAGAGACCCAGTACTTC CASSLDQGGETQYF
. . TRBJ2-2 TRBV7-3 TGTGCCAGCAGCTTACTCAGGAACACCGGGGAGCTGTTTTTT CASSLLRNTGELFF
once TRBD2 TRBJ2-2 TRBV5-1 TGCGCCAGCAGCAGACTAGCGGTGAACACCGGGGAGCTGTTTTTT CASSRLAVNTGELFF
. TRBD1 TRBJ2-5 TRBV19 TGTGCCAGTAGTATGTCATCTACGGGGACAGGGGAAGAGACCCAGTACTTC CASSMSSTGTGEETQYF
. . TRBJ1-4 TRBV21-1 TGTGCCAGCAGCATGACGGACGTCCCGGGGGAAAAACTGTTTTTT CASSMTDVPGEKLFF
few TRBD2 TRBJ2-5 TRBV5-1 TGCGCCAGCAGCACGGGACTAGCGGAAGAGACCCAGTACTTC CASSTGLAEETQYF
few TRBD2 TRBJ2-1 TRBV10-3 TGTGCCACCGGGCGCGGGGGAACCTACAATGAGCAGTTCTTC CATGRGGTYNEQFF
. . TRBJ2-7 TRBV28 TGTGCCAGTTTGGGGGGCTACGAGCAGTACTTC CASLGGYEQYF
. TRBD1 TRBJ2-5 TRBV7-2 TGTGCCAGCAGCCCAGACAGGGTGAGGGAGACCCAGTACTTC CASSPDRVRETQYF
. TRBD1 TRBJ1-2 TRBV28 TGTGCCATCCACAGGGGCTCTTTCTATGGCTACACCTTC CAIHRGSFYGYTF
. TRBD1 TRBJ1-5 TRBV19 TGTGCCAGCGGGGTAGGGACAGGGAATCAGCCCCAGCATTTT CASGVGTGNQPQHF
. TRBD1 TRBJ2-5 TRBV7-2 TGTGCCAGCAGCGAAGCAGACAGGGGGGTAGAGACCCAGTACTTC CASSEADRGVETQYF
few . TRBJ1-2 TRBV27 TGTGCCAGCAGTGTAACGGGCAGGGAGGGCTATGGCTACACCTTC CASSVTGREGYGYTF
few . TRBJ2-1 TRBV28 TGTGCCCTCCGGCGGGACGCATACAATGAGCAGTTCTTC CALRRDAYNEQFF
few . TRBJ2-7 TRBV9 TGTGCCAGCAGCGTCGGGACAAACACCTACGAGCAGTACTTC CASSVGTNTYEQYF
. TRBD2 TRBJ2-7 TRBV6-5 TGTGCCAGCAGCAGGACTAGCGGATGGTCCTACGAGCAGTACTTC CASSRTSGWSYEQYF
. TRBD2 TRBJ2-2 TRBV9 TGTGCCAGCAGCGTAGGATCCAGCGGGGGAACCGGGGAGCTGTTTTTT CASSVGSSGGTGELFF
. . TRBJ1-2 TRBV10-3 TGTGCCATCAGTCCCGAGGTGGTTGGGTATGGCTACACCTTC CAISPEVVGYGYTF
. . TRBJ1-4 TRBV30 TGTGCCTGGAGTTCCGGTACAGGAGGGGAAAAACTGTTTTTT CAWSSGTGGEKLFF
. TRBD2 TRBJ2-5 TRBV2 TGTGCCAGCGGGGAACTAGCGGGTGACCAAGAGACCCAGTACTTC CASGELAGDQETQYF
. TRBD2 TRBJ2-1 TRBV7-3 TGTGCCAGCAGCTTAAACGGCGGGAGTATCGATGAGCAGTTCTTC CASSLNGGSIDEQFF
. TRBD2 TRBJ2-5 TRBV6-1 TGTGCCAGCAGTGAAAGGGCGGGGGGGCGGGAAGAGACCCAGTACTTC CASSERAGGREETQYF
. . TRBJ1-1 TRBV5-1 TGCGCCAGCAGCTTTTCCAGCGCGAACACTGAAGCTTTCTTT CASSFSSANTEAFF
. TRBD1 TRBJ2-7 TRBV19 TGTGCCAGTAGTTCGCGCTATCCTTTAGGACAGGGGGCGACCTACGAGCAGTACTTC CASSSRYPLGQGATYEQYF
. . TRBJ1-6 TRBV28 TGTGCCAGCAGTTTACCAGGCGGGGGAAATTCACCCCTCCACTTT CASSLPGGGNSPLHF
. . TRBJ1-5 TRBV5-6 TGTGCCAGCAGCTTTAGGGTTCTCGGGCTCGGGGACAATCAGCCCCAGCATTTT CASSFRVLGLGDNQPQHF
. . TRBJ2-3 TRBV4-2 TGTGCCAGCCGGAGAGAAGATACGCAGTATTTT CASRREDTQYF
. . TRBJ2-5 TRBV2 TGTGCCAGCAGTGAAGCCCTCCTCGGGGGGCCCCAAGAGACCCAGTACTTC CASSEALLGGPQETQYF
. TRBD1 TRBJ1-4 TRBV18 TGTGCCAGCTCACCGACAGGGCGGGATGAAAAACTGTTTTTT CASSPTGRDEKLFF
. TRBD1 TRBJ1-2 TRBV11-2 TGTGCCAGCAGCTGGGACAGGGGGTCTGGCTACACCTTC CASSWDRGSGYTF
once . TRBJ1-4 TRBV28 TGTGCCAGCAGTTCCCCTACTAAGGAAAAACTGTTTTTT CASSSPTKEKLFF
few . TRBJ1-2 TRBV7-8 TGTGCCAGCAGCTTAGAAGGACTGGGGTATGGCTACACCTTC CASSLEGLGYGYTF
few . TRBJ2-1 TRBV27 TGTGCCAGCAGTTTAGTGCTTGGGAGCGTTCCGAATGAGCAGTTCTTC CASSLVLGSVPNEQFF
. . TRBJ2-3 TRBV19 TGTGCCAGTAGTATTGACGGGAGTGATACGCAGTATTTT CASSIDGSDTQYF
. TRBD1 TRBJ2-7 TRBV28 TGTGCCAGCAGTTTCCCCCGCATGTGGGACAGGGGCCTCTACGAGCAGTACTTC CASSFPRMWDRGLYEQYF
. . TRBJ1-2 TRBV29-1 TGCAGCGTGTGGGTCCTAGCTAACTATGGCTACACCTTC CSVWVLANYGYTF
. TRBD2 TRBJ2-3 TRBV27 TGTGCCAGCAGTCCTTACCTTAGCGGGGATACGCAGTATTTT CASSPYLSGDTQYF
few TRBD1 TRBJ1-1 TRBV6-6 TGTGCCAGCAGTCCTCGACAGGGGGCTGAAGCTTTCTTT CASSPRQGAEAFF
. . TRBJ2-3 TRBV5-1 TGCGCCAGCAGTCACTGGACGGGACATTCCCTAGTAAGGACAGATACGCAGTATTTT CASSHWTGHSLVRTDTQYF
. . TRBJ2-1 TRBV7-9 TGTGCCAGCAGCTTCCGTAAATCCTCCTACAATGAGCAGTTCTTC CASSFRKSSYNEQFF
. TRBD2 TRBJ2-7 TRBV12-5 TGTGCTAGTGCCCCACTGGGCGGGGGGGTGGTCTTC CASAPLGGGVVF
. . TRBJ2-3 TRBV27 TGTGCCAGCATACTAGGGGATACGCAGTATTTT CASILGDTQYF
. TRBD1 TRBJ1-2 TRBV28 TGTGCCAGCCAAATGGGACAGGGCATAACGGACTATGGCTACACCTTC CASQMGQGITDYGYTF
once TRBD2 TRBJ2-7 TRBV19 TGTGCCAGTAGTGGAGCGGGGGGGCCCCGGGAGCAGTACTTC CASSGAGGPREQYF
. . TRBJ1-1 TRBV5-1 TGCGCCAGCATGTCGACAGCTAACACTGAAGCTTTCTTT CASMSTANTEAFF
. TRBD1 TRBJ1-5 TRBV6-5 TGTGCCAGCGTATGGGGGCAGGGGGACAATCAGCCCCAGCATTTT CASVWGQGDNQPQHF
. TRBD2 TRBJ2-1 TRBV7-2 TGTGCCAGCAGCAGGGATGGGACTAGCGGGAGTGGGGAGCAGTTCTTC CASSRDGTSGSGEQFF
. . TRBJ1-1 TRBV18 TGTGCCAGCTCCAACGAACAGCACACTGAAGCTTTCTTT CASSNEQHTEAFF
once TRBD1 TRBJ1-1 TRBV19 TGTGCCAGTAAGGGACAGAAGCCTGAAGCTTTCTTT CASKGQKPEAFF
. . TRBJ1-5 TRBV13 TGTGCCAGCAGCTTAGATCCGGATCAGCCCCAGCATTTT CASSLDPDQPQHF
. TRBD1 TRBJ1-1 TRBV20-1 TGCAGTGCTAGCAGGGGACAGGGGGTCTCCTTT CSASRGQGVSF